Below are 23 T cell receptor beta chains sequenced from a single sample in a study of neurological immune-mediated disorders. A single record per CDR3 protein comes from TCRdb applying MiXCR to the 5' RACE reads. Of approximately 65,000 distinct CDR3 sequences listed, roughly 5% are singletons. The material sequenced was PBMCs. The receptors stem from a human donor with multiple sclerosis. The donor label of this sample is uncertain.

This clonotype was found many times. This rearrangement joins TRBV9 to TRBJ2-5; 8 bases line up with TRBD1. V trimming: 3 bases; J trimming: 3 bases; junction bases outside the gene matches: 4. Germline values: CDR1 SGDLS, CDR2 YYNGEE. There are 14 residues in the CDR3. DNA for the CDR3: TGTGCCAGCAGCGCGGGACAGGTAAAAGAGACCCAGTACTTC. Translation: CASSAGQVKETQYF.

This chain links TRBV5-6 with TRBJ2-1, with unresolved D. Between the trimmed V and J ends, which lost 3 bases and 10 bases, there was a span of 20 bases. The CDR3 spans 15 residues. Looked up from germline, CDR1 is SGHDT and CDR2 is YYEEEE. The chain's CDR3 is CASSSGPNALSEQFF. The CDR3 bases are TGTGCCAGCAGCTCCGGGCCAAACGCACTCTCGGAGCAGTTCTTC.

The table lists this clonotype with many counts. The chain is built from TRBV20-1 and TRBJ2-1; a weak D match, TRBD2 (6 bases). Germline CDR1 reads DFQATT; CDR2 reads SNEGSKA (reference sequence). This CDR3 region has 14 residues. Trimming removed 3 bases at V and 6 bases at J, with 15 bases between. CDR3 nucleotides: TGCAGTGCTAGGGGTAGCGGCGCACCCAATGAGCAGTTCTTC. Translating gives CSARGSGAPNEQFF.

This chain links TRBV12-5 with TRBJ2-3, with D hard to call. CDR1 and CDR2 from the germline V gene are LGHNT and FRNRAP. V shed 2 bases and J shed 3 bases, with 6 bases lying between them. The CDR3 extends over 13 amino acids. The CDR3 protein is CASGLMGTDTQYF. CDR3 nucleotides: TGTGCTAGTGGTTTGATGGGAACAGATACGCAGTATTTT.

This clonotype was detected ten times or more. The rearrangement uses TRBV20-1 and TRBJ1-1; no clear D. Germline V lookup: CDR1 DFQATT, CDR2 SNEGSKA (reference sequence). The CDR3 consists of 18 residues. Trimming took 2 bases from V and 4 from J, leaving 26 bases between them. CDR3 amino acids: CSARSPNLYMAGVTEAFF. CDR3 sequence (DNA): TGCAGTGCTAGATCCCCGAATCTCTACATGGCGGGAGTCACTGAAGCTTTCTTT.

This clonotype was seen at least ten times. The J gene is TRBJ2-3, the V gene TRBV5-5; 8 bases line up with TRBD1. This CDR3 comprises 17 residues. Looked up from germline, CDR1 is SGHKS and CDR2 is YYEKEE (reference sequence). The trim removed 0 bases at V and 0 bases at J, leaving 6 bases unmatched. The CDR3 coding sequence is TGTGCCAGCAGCTTGGTAAACCGGGACAGGAGCACAGATACGCAGTATTTT. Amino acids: CASSLVNRDRSTDTQYF.

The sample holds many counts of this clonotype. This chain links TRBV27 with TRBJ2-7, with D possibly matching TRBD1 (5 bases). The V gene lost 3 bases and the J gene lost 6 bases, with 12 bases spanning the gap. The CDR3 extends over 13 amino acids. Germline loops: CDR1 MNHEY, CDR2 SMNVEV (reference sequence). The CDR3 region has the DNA TGTGCCAGCAGTTTGGACATCTGGGGCGAGCAGTACTTC. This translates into CASSLDIWGEQYF.

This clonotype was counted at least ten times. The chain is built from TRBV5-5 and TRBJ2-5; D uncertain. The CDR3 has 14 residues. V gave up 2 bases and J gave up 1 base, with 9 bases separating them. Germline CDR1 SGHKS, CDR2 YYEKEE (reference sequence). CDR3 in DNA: TGTGCCAGCAGCTTTAGACGGACCCAAGAGACCCAGTACTTC. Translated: CASSFRRTQETQYF. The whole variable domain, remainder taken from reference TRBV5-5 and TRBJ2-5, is DAGVTQSPTHLIKTRGQQVTLRCSPISGHKSVSWYQQVLGQGPQFIFQYYEKEERGRGNFPDRFSARQFPNYSSELNVNALLLGDSALYLCASSFRRTQETQYFGPGTRLLVL.

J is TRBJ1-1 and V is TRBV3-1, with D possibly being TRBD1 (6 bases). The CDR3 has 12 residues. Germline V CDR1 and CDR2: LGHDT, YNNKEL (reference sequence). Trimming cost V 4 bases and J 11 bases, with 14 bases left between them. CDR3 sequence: CASSRNRDEAFF. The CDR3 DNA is TGTGCCAGCAGCCGAAACAGGGACGAGGCTTTCTTT. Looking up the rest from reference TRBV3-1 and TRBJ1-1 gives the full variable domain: DTAVSQTPKYLVTQMGNDKSIKCEQNLGHDTMYWYKQDSKKFLKIMFSYNNKELIINETVPNRFSPKSPDKAHLNLHINSLELGDSAVYFCASSRNRDEAFFGQGTRLTVV.

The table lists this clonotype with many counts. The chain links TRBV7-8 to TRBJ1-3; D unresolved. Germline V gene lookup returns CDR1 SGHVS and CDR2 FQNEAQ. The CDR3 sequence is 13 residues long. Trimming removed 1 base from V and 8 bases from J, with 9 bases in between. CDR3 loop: CASSLEGIHTIYF. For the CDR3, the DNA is TGTGCCAGCAGCTTAGAGGGTATACACACCATATATTTT. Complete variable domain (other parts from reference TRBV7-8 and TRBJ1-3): GAGVSQSPRYKVAKRGQDVALRCDPISGHVSLFWYQQALGQGPEFLTYFQNEAQLDKSGLPSDRFFAERPEGSVSTLKIQRTQQEDSAVYLCASSLEGIHTIYFGEGSWLTVV.

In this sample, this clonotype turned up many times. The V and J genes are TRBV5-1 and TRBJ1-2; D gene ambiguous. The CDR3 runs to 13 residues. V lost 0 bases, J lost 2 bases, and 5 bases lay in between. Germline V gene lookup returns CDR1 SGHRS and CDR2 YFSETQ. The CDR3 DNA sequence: TGCGCCAGCAGCTTGGGCAGAAACTATGGCTACACCTTC. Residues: CASSLGRNYGYTF.

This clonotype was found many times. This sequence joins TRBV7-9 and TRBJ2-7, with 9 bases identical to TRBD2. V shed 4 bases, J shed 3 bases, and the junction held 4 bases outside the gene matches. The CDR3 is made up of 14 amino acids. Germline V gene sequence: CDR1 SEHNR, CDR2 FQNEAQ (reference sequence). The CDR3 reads CASSSQLAGYEQYF. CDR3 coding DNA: TGTGCCAGCAGCTCCCAACTAGCGGGCTACGAGCAGTACTTC. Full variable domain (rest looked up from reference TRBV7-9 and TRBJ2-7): DTGVSQNPRHKITKRGQNVTFRCDPISEHNRLYWYRQTLGQGPEFLTYFQNEAQLEKSRLLSDRFSAERPKGSFSTLEIQRTEQGDSAMYLCASSSQLAGYEQYFGPGTRLTVT.

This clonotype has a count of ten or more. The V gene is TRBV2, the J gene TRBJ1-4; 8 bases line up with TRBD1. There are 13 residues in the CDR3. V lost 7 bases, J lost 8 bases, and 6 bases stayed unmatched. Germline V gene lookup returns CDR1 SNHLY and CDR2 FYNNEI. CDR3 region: CASNLDRAEKLFF. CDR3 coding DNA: TGTGCCAGCAATCTGGACAGGGCAGAAAAACTGTTTTTT.

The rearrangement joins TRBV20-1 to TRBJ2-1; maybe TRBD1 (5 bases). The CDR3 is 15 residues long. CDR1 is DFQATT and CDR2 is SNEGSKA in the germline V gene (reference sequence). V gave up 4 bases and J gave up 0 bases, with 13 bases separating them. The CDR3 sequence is CSAKIRGSSYNEQFF. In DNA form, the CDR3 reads TGCAGTGCTAAGATTAGGGGAAGCTCCTACAATGAGCAGTTCTTC.

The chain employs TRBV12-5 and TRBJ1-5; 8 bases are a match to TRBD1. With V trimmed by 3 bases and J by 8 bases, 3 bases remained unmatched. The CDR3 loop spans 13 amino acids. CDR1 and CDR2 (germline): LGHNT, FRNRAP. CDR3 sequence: CASGFQGAKPQHF. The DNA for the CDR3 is TGTGCTAGTGGTTTTCAGGGGGCGAAGCCCCAGCATTTT.

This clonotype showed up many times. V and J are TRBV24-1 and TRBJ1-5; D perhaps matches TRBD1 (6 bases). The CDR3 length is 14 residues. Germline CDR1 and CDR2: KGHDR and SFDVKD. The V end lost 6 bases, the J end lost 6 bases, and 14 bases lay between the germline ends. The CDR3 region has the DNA TGTGCCACCAGTAATGGGGGGCGCGGTCAGCCCCAGCATTTT. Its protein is CATSNGGRGQPQHF.

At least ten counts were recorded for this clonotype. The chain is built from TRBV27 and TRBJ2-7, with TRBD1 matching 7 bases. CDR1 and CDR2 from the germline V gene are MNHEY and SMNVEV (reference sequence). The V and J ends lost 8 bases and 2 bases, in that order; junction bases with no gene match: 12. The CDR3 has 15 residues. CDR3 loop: CASGRQGLDTYEQYF. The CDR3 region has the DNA TGTGCCAGCGGACGACAGGGCCTGGATACCTACGAGCAGTACTTC.

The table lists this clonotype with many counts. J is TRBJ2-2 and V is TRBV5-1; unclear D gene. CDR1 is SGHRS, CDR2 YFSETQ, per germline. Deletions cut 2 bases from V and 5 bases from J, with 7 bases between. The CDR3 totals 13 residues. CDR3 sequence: CASSFGPTGELFF. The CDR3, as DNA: TGCGCCAGCAGCTTTGGGCCTACCGGGGAGCTGTTTTTT.

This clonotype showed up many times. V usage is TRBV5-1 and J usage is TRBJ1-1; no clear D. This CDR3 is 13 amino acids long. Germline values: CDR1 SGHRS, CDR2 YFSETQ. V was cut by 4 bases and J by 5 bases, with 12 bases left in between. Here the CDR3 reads CASSPIVGTEAFF. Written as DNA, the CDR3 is TGCGCCAGCAGCCCGATCGTGGGAACTGAAGCTTTCTTT.

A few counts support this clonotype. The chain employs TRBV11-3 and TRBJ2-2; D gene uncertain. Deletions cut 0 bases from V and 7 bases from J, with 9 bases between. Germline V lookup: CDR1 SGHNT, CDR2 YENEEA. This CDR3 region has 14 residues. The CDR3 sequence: CASSLDHGVGELFF. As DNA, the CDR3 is TGTGCCAGCAGCTTAGATCATGGGGTCGGGGAGCTGTTTTTT.

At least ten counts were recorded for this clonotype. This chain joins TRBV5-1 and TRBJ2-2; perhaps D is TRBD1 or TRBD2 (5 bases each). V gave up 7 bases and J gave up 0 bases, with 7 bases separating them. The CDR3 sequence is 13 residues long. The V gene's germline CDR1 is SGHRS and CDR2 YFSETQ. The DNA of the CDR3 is TGCGCCAGCCGGGACGCGAACACCGGGGAGCTGTTTTTT. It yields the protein CASRDANTGELFF.

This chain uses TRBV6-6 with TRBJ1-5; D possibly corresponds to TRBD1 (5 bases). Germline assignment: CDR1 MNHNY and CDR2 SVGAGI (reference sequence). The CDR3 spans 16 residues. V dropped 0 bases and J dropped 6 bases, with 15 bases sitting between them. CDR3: CASSYSRSGRGQPQHF. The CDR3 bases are TGTGCCAGCAGTTACTCTCGATCGGGACGCGGTCAGCCCCAGCATTTT.

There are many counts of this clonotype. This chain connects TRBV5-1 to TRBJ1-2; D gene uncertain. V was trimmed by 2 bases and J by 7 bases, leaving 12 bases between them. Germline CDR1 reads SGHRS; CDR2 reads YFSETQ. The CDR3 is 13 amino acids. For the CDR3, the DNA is TGCGCCAGCAGCTTAAATAGGGTTGGTGGCTACACCTTC. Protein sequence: CASSLNRVGGYTF.